These 9 T cell receptor beta chains originate from one sample sequenced in a study of blood T cells in healthy people across ages. Together with a sample-barcoded 5' primer, a J-beta primer mix was included in a second PCR lasting about 6 to 11 cycles. Each CDR3 protein gets one entry after TCRdb re-called the 5' RACE reads with MiXCR. The table records 750,000 or so distinct CDR3 sequences, approximately 25% of them present only once. This same sample was also taken into another study, of T cells of mothers and their children.

The sequenced sample consisted of blood. The source is a boy aged 5-17 years in good health.

This clonotype was detected a few times. V gene TRBV9 combines with J gene TRBJ2-7; D is unclear. The CDR3 has 16 residues. From germline, CDR1 is SGDLS and CDR2 YYNGEE. Trimming took off 0 bases at V and 5 bases at J, with 18 bases between the two ends. DNA for the CDR3: TGTGCCAGCAGCGTAGGGGGTGTCGGTGGGATGCACGAGCAGTACTTC. It codes for CASSVGGVGGMHEQYF. Supplemented by reference TRBV9 and TRBJ2-7, the full variable domain reads DSGVTQTPKHLITATGQRVTLRCSPRSGDLSVYWYQQSLDQGLQFLIQYYNGEERAKGNILERFSAQQFPDLHSELNLSSLELGDSALYFCASSVGGVGGMHEQYFGPGTRLTVT.

The chain combines TRBV9 with TRBJ2-2; no firm D call. This CDR3 is built from 15 residues. V lost 5 bases and J lost 0, with 11 bases in between. The V gene's germline CDR1 is SGDLS and CDR2 YYNGEE. The CDR3 is CASRAGHSNTGELFF. In nucleotides, the CDR3 is TGTGCCAGCAGGGCCGGTCATTCGAACACCGGGGAGCTGTTTTTT.

The chain combines TRBV29-1 with TRBJ2-5; TRBD2 matches 10 bases. The length of the CDR3 is 14 residues. CDR1 is SQVTM and CDR2 is ANQGSEA in the germline V gene. With 1 base clipped from V and 5 bases from J, the junction kept 4 bases outside the gene matches. CDR3 nucleotides: TGCAGCGTTGAAGCTAGCGGGAGCTTGGAGACCCAGTACTTC. Amino acid sequence: CSVEASGSLETQYF.

The V and J genes are TRBV12-3 or TRBV12-4 and TRBJ2-1; D is tentatively TRBD1 or TRBD2 (5 bases each). The CDR3 has 17 amino acids. V was pared by 7 bases and J by 2 bases, with 21 bases between. This CDR3 is CASTPEGRDVAYNEQFF. DNA for the CDR3: TGTGCCAGCACCCCTGAGGGTAGGGACGTAGCCTACAATGAGCAGTTCTTC.

This clonotype was detected a few times. This chain connects TRBV7-2 to TRBJ2-7; 7 bases line up with TRBD2. Germline values: CDR1 SGHTA, CDR2 FQGNSA. The CDR3 covers 15 residues. V gave up 3 bases and J gave up 4 bases; unmatched junction bases: 9. CDR3 region: CASSLHREAEYEQYF. CDR3 DNA: TGTGCCAGCAGCTTGCACCGGGAGGCCGAATACGAGCAGTACTTC.

V is TRBV24-1 and J is TRBJ1-3, with 8 bases fitting TRBD1. CDR1 is KGHDR, CDR2 SFDVKD, per germline. The V gene end was trimmed by 0 bases and the J gene end by 0 bases; junction bases not matched to a gene: 6. The CDR3 is 18 residues long. The CDR3 protein is CATSDLLQGAVSGNTIYF. CDR3 DNA sequence: TGTGCCACCAGTGATTTGCTCCAGGGGGCAGTCTCTGGAAACACCATATATTTT.

The V gene is TRBV24-1, the J gene TRBJ2-7, with 10 bases aligning to TRBD1. J lost 3 bases, V lost 4 bases, and 5 bases had no gene match. Per germline, CDR1 KGHDR and CDR2 SFDVKD. The CDR3 extends over 15 amino acids. CDR3 residues: CATSETGQGVYEQYF. The CDR3, as DNA: TGTGCCACCAGTGAGACTGGACAGGGGGTCTACGAGCAGTACTTC.

V and J are TRBV11-1 and TRBJ1-1; TRBD1 is a possible D gene (5 bases). With 2 bases removed from V and 4 bases from J, the gap between germline ends came to 14 bases. This CDR3 region has 15 residues. Germline assignment: CDR1 SGHAT and CDR2 FQDESV (reference sequence). CDR3 sequence: CASSLSGQGGTEAFF. The DNA of the CDR3 is TGTGCCAGCAGCTTAAGCGGGCAGGGTGGCACTGAAGCTTTCTTT.

This chain joins TRBV11-2 and TRBJ2-6; D not certain. V was trimmed by 0 bases and J by 0 bases, leaving 9 bases between them. Per the germline V gene, CDR1 is SGHAT and CDR2 is FQNNGV. This CDR3 region has 17 residues. The CDR3 nucleotides read TGTGCCAGCAGCTTAGAAGGCCGGCGCTCTGGGGCCAACGTCCTGACTTTC. Amino acids: CASSLEGRRSGANVLTF.